Following are 9 T cell receptor beta chains from one sample sequenced in a study of cytotoxic CD8 clonotypes in ibrutinib-treated CLL. Clones were read by immunoSEQ multiplex PCR, and TCRdb kept only the in-frame ones, dropping some. The profile covers around 200,000 clones, with just under 80% appearing a single time and 10% to 12% taken by the ten largest. Here the sequenced sample was PBMCs, taken after 12 months of ibrutinib treatment. All receptors derive from a human donor with chronic lymphocytic leukemia.

This clone was detected once. The chain couples TRBV4-1 to TRBJ2-7; 7 nucleotides align to TRBD1. The CDR3 totals 15 residues. The germline V gene has CDR1 MGHRA and CDR2 YSYEKL. Trimming removed 0 bases from V and 2 bases from J; junction bases left unmatched: 4. The CDR3 loop is CASSQDRDSTYEQYF. In DNA form, the CDR3 reads TGCGCCAGCAGCCAAGACCGGGACAGTACCTACGAGCAGTACTTC.

This chain links TRBV30 with TRBJ2-1; 7 nucleotides agree with TRBD1. The ends lost 7 bases at V and 9 bases at J; junction bases unmatched: 6. The CDR3 has 11 residues. Germline V CDR1 and CDR2: GTSNPN, SVGIG (reference sequence). The CDR3 sequence: CAFRQGREQFF. The CDR3 DNA reads as TGTGCCTTTAGACAGGGCCGTGAGCAGTTCTTC.

The V and J genes are TRBV27 and TRBJ2-7, with D hard to call. The V gene lost 5 bases and the J gene lost 2 bases, with 16 bases spanning the gap. From germline, CDR1 is MNHEY and CDR2 SMNVEV (reference sequence). CDR3 size: 15 residues. The CDR3 spells CASSTRPSSTYEQYF. As DNA, the CDR3 is TGTGCCAGCAGTACCCGGCCCTCATCGACCTACGAGCAGTACTTC.

The genes are TRBV30 and TRBJ1-1; perhaps TRBD1 as D (5 bases). Trimming cost V 0 bases and J 7 bases, with 9 bases left between them. In germline, CDR1 is GTSNPN, CDR2 SVGIG (reference sequence). This CDR3 has 12 amino acids. The CDR3 nucleotides are TGTGCCTGGAGTGTACGCGGGGGTGAAGCTTTCTTT. It yields the protein CAWSVRGGEAFF.

V and J are TRBV9 and TRBJ1-6; the D gene is possibly TRBD1 (5 bases). Germline CDR1 SGDLS, CDR2 YYNGEE. The CDR3 covers 17 residues. Between the trimmed V and J ends, which lost 4 bases and 6 bases, there was a span of 20 bases. CDR3 amino acids: CASSLTWGGGLNSPLHF. DNA of the CDR3: TGTGCCAGCAGCTTAACGTGGGGTGGGGGACTTAATTCACCCCTCCACTTT.

J is TRBJ1-3 and V is TRBV5-6; D unresolved. The CDR3 sequence is 13 residues long. Germline V gives CDR1 SGHDT, CDR2 YYEEEE. The V end lost 2 bases, the J end lost 8 bases, and 11 bases lay between the germline ends. CDR3 bases: TGTGCCAGCAGCTTACCGGAGGGTGACACCATATATTTT. It specifies CASSLPEGDTIYF.

This chain connects TRBV6-1 to TRBJ2-7; D is unclear. There are 13 residues in the CDR3. Germline V gene lookup returns CDR1 MNHNS and CDR2 SASEGT. With 8 bases removed from V and 1 base from J, the gap between germline ends came to 12 bases. The CDR3: CASRPPGSYEQYF. The CDR3 bases are TGTGCCAGCCGCCCCCCAGGTTCCTACGAGCAGTACTTC.

The chain joins TRBV29-1 to TRBJ1-5, with D perhaps TRBD1 (5 bases). CDR1 and CDR2 from the germline V gene are SQVTM and ANQGSEA. This CDR3 has 13 amino acids. The V and J ends lost 6 bases and 7 bases respectively, with 16 bases between them. Written as DNA, the CDR3 is TGCAGCGTAGCTCGGGACGAAGGGCAGCCCCAGCATTTT. This encodes CSVARDEGQPQHF.

The chain uses TRBV21-1 and TRBJ2-1; the table gives TRBD2 as D, unverified against the DNA. TRBV21-1 is an annotated pseudogene. The CDR3 runs to 15 residues. The CDR3 is CASSKAASGRNEQFF. CDR3 in DNA: TGTGCCAGCAGCAAAGCGGCTAGCGGGAGGAATGAGCAGTTCTTC.